The rows below give T cell receptor beta chains drawn from one sample of a study of blood T cells in healthy people across ages. TCRdb passed the 5' RACE reads through MiXCR, listing each CDR3 protein once. The sample lists fewer than 2 million distinct CDR3 sequences; roughly 43% were seen once. The sample taken for sequencing was blood. The source of these receptors is a human donor in good health. CDR3s leave out the opening cysteine and the closing phenylalanine or tryptophan. The order of the fields is V gene, J gene, CDR3 protein.

TRBV10-3	TRBJ2-3	AISEGGRLDTQY
TRBV7-9	TRBJ1-4	ASSHTGNPDEKLF
TRBV20-1	TRBJ2-1	SASSGLGQYNEQF
TRBV12-3/TRBV12-4	TRBJ1-2	ASSLGNGYGYT
TRBV28	TRBJ1-5	ASSGTVWQPQH
TRBV4-3	TRBJ2-5	ASSQGVMQETQY
TRBV5-1	TRBJ2-3	ASSLEGGDRGADTQY
TRBV29-1	TRBJ2-3	SVYYKFGDSPTDTQY
TRBV4-3	TRBJ2-5	ASSQDSGGGQETQY
TRBV7-9	TRBJ1-2	ASSQAQGINDGYT
TRBV6-2/TRBV6-3	-	ASSDPGTRSPYEQY
TRBV28	TRBJ1-1	ASSTSKEENTEAF
TRBV9	TRBJ1-2	ASSASGGAYGYT
TRBV27	TRBJ1-2	ASSLSVGSPVYGYT
TRBV9	TRBJ1-2	ASSVAAETYGYT
TRBV20-1	TRBJ2-5	SARGPWLAGTQETQY
TRBV7-2	TRBJ2-1	ASSCQEFGDEQF
TRBV20-1	TRBJ1-4	SARPSGTSFEKLF
TRBV7-7	TRBJ2-1	ASSETGMVQTQF
TRBV12-3/TRBV12-4	TRBJ1-2	ASSPVNTGPVGYT
TRBV7-3	-	ASSKGAGAYNEQY
TRBV5-1	TRBJ2-1	ASSRGQGHDEQF
TRBV7-2	TRBJ2-7	ASSLLGLTYEQY
TRBV7-2	TRBJ2-2	ASSLEQGRWTGELF
TRBV7-2	TRBJ1-1	ASSPAGSTEAF
TRBV6-1	TRBJ2-1	ASTHEAGDSSYNEQF